This T cell receptor (beta chain) appears in the sequencing data of a study of metastatic and nonmetastatic thyroid tumors (dated by TCRdb to 2018 to 2020). Describing the broader study: Repertoires from peripheral blood and from tumor or nodule tissue samples of malignant and benign thyroid patients were compared.

Before undergoing thyroid surgery, none of the patients had been given any kind of treatment. Patient clinical samples collected from about 2011 to 2018 were retrospectively analysed using T-cell receptor beta sequencing. For this clone: Its recognized antigen is unknown. No much larger clone is present one base from it, and per-base qualities are unavailable.

The library was prepared using PCR. TCRdb lists the instrument as Illumina HiSeq 4000. The TCR beta-chain CDR3 region of each patient was profiled by high-throughput sequencing. From the authors' description of their analysis: A classifier to discriminate distant-metastatic papillary thyroid cancer patients was built from CDR3 differences across clinicopathological groups. Repertoire diversity was assessed with the Shannon index, and tumor-blood repertoire similarity with the Morisita-Horn index. Starting from the raw public reads, TCRdb applied fastp trimming at Q25, assembled clones with MiXCR and retained in-frame beta chains. Clone size and V and J calls follow TCRdb, not the original study. The sample yields about 5,400 clones; over 35% were counted once. The ten largest account for 35% of the sample. Results and caveats for the whole study, not just this receptor: TCR beta diversity was reported as significantly higher in malignant tumors than in benign nodules, in both blood and tumor samples.

The source is a female donor with papillary thyroid cancer or a benign thyroid nodule (not recorded which). Some clones in this sample may be carry-over from other donors' samples. Sequenced sample: adjacent normal tissue.

For the CDR3, the sequence is CSVDRVANSPLHF. The nucleotide sequence is TGCAGTGTTGACAGGGTAGCTAATTCACCCCTCCACTTT. The V and J genes are TRBV20-1 and TRBJ1-6; 7 nucleotides in the junction match TRBD1. CDR1 and CDR2 are read off the germline V gene (reference sequence) as DFQATT and SNEGSKA. Including the terminal cysteine and phenylalanine, the CDR3 comprises 13 residues. Solely the CDR3 DNA is kept, with 39 bases framed from the first base. Relative to germline, V is missing 7 bases and J is missing 6 bases, with 6 bases of the junction outside any gene match.